The entry below gives a single T cell receptor (beta chain) sequence along with its context. The CDR3 is made up of 16 amino acids. J lost 7 bases, V lost 6 bases, and 12 bases had no gene match. Germline V lookup: CDR1 SNHLY, CDR2 FYNNEI. The data stem from a study of blood T cell repertoires in COVID-19. Profiling relied on immunoSEQ multiplex PCR, and the TCRdb table lists in-frame clones only, not all of them. The table includes around 110,000 clones, 80% to 85% detected once. Participant-given clinical history determined each cohort assignment. Donors in Cohort 3 who had recovered were those with two negative PCRs, healthcare professional clearance, or resolution of their symptoms.

This receptor was taken from a woman under 40 who had recovered from COVID-19. The specimen sequenced was PBMCs or T cells enriched from blood (not recorded which). This chain joins TRBV2 and TRBJ1-4, with 9 bases lining up with TRBD1. CDR3: CASRPNTGGASEKLFF. The CDR3 DNA reads as TGTGCCAGCAGACCGAACACAGGGGGCGCGTCTGAAAAACTGTTTTTT.